The 17 T cell receptor beta chains below come from one sample, sequenced in a study of cytomegalovirus exposure and HLA in healthy donors. PCR primers comprised 60 Vbeta and 13 Jbeta primers. Assay: immunoSEQ multiplex PCR; the TCRdb copy retains only in-frame clones and omits some. The sample records approximately 61,000 clones, roughly 69% being singletons. Source material: PBMCs. The receptor source for this set is a woman aged 45-60 years in good health and CMV-seronegative.

The chain combines TRBV28 with TRBJ1-4; D is unresolved. The V end was cut by 3 bases, the J end by 7 bases, with 9 bases between. The CDR3 has 13 residues. Germline CDR1 reads MDHEN; CDR2 reads SYDVKM. The CDR3 DNA sequence: TGTGCCAGCAGTTTGCGGGTCAGTGAAAAACTGTTTTTT. Translating gives CASSLRVSEKLFF.

This clone was observed a handful of times. V and J are TRBV6-5 and TRBJ1-5, with 8 positions matching TRBD1. CDR1 MNHEY and CDR2 SVGAGI come from the germline V gene. This CDR3 contains 13 residues. V trimming: 7 bases; J trimming: 6 bases; junction bases outside the gene matches: 5. The CDR3 region is CASTETGGQPQHF. Here the CDR3 DNA reads TGTGCCAGCACCGAAACAGGGGGTCAGCCCCAGCATTTT.

This clone has more than one count but fewer than ten. V usage is TRBV27 and J usage is TRBJ2-1, with D possibly being TRBD2 (5 bases). Germline assignment: CDR1 MNHEY and CDR2 SMNVEV (reference sequence). V gave up 1 base and J gave up 0 bases, with 13 bases separating them. The CDR3 spans 17 residues. The CDR3: CASSLFSGADSYNEQFF. The DNA for the CDR3 is TGTGCCAGCAGTTTATTCAGCGGAGCCGACTCCTACAATGAGCAGTTCTTC.

V and J are TRBV29-1 and TRBJ1-3, with D possibly TRBD1 on 5 matching bases. There are 14 residues in the CDR3. The ends were cut back, 3 bases at V and 0 bases at J, with 9 bases in the middle. CDR1 and CDR2 from the germline V gene are SQVTM and ANQGSEA. CDR3 nucleotide sequence: TGCAGCGTTGATAATGGGGCCTCTGGAAACACCATATATTTT. It encodes CSVDNGASGNTIYF.

This clone was counted between two and nine times. The chain recombines TRBV7-9 with TRBJ2-7; a weak D match, TRBD1 (6 bases). CDR1 is SEHNR, CDR2 FQNEAQ, per germline (reference sequence). Trimming took off 2 bases at V and 5 bases at J, with 16 bases between the two ends. The CDR3 runs to 15 residues. CDR3 amino acids: CASSLRSQGLNEQYF. DNA of the CDR3: TGTGCCAGCAGCTTACGGTCCCAGGGGTTGAACGAGCAGTACTTC.

This clone was picked up one time. V and J are TRBV7-9 and TRBJ2-7; 8 nucleotides agree with TRBD2. The J segment lost 1 base and the V segment lost 5 bases, leaving 10 bases of the junction unmatched. The germline gives CDR1 SEHNR, CDR2 FQNEAQ (reference sequence). This CDR3 has 16 residues. CDR3 bases: TGTGCCAGCAGCCACCCGGTCCAGCGGGGGTCCTACGAGCAGTACTTC. This translates into CASSHPVQRGSYEQYF.

This clone showed up just a few times. V gene TRBV2 combines with J gene TRBJ2-3; unclear D gene. The V end was cut by 2 bases, the J end by 3 bases, with 3 bases between. This CDR3 is built from 12 residues. Looked up from germline, CDR1 is SNHLY and CDR2 is FYNNEI. In nucleotides, the CDR3 is TGTGCCAGCAGTGAACAGACAGATACGCAGTATTTT. Its translation is CASSEQTDTQYF.

V is TRBV15 and J is TRBJ2-1, with D possibly matching TRBD2 (6 bases). Trimming removed 3 bases at V and 9 bases at J, with 9 bases between. The CDR3 sequence is 12 residues long. Germline lookup yields CDR1 LNHNV and CDR2 YYDKDF (reference sequence). As DNA, the CDR3 is TGTGCCACCAGCAGGTTGGGACTTGAGCAGTTCTTC. Translation gives CATSRLGLEQFF.

The V gene is TRBV4-1, the J gene TRBJ2-3; TRBD2 is a possible D gene (5 bases). V was shortened by 4 bases and J by 5 bases, with 10 bases between the two germline ends. From germline, CDR1 is MGHRA and CDR2 YSYEKL. CDR3 length: 13 amino acids. The CDR3 spells CASSPYGGDTQYF. DNA for the CDR3: TGCGCCAGCAGCCCGTACGGAGGAGATACGCAGTATTTT.

The V and J genes are TRBV6-5 and TRBJ2-2, with a possible D match to TRBD2 (5 bases). V lost 5 bases and J lost 3, with 7 bases in between. The CDR3 is 13 residues long. Looked up from germline, CDR1 is MNHEY and CDR2 is SVGAGI. The CDR3 loop is CASSREYTGELFF. CDR3 bases: TGTGCCAGCAGTAGGGAGTACACCGGGGAGCTGTTTTTT.

This clone came up a few times. Additional DNA sequences in this sample encode the identical CDR3. The chain carries TRBV5-8 and TRBJ2-6; D is possibly TRBD1 (6 bases). The germline CDR1 and CDR2 sequences are SGHTS and YDEGEE. The CDR3 covers 16 residues. V was shortened by 0 bases and J by 4 bases, with 11 bases between the two germline ends. CDR3 residues: CASSLETGTGANVLTF. The CDR3, as DNA: TGTGCCAGCAGCTTGGAAACAGGGACCGGGGCCAACGTCCTGACTTTC.

The chain carries TRBV29-1 and TRBJ2-7, with a tentative D call TRBD2 (7 bases). Germline V CDR1 and CDR2: SQVTM, ANQGSEA. Trimming cost V 5 bases and J 6 bases, with 20 bases left between them. CDR3 size: 14 residues. In DNA, the CDR3 is TGCAGCGTTACCTTGGGGACGGGGGGCCTCGAGCAGTACTTC. Amino acids: CSVTLGTGGLEQYF.

This chain connects TRBV6-1 to TRBJ1-1; D is perhaps TRBD1 (6 bases). The length of the CDR3 is 18 residues. CDR1 is MNHNS and CDR2 is SASEGT in the germline V gene. V was trimmed by 2 bases and J by 0 bases, leaving 19 bases between them. CDR3 bases: TGTGCCAGCAGTGAAATCCCCGGGGGGCCGGGGATGAACACTGAAGCTTTCTTT. This translates into CASSEIPGGPGMNTEAFF.

This chain connects TRBV7-2 to TRBJ1-5; D ambiguous. Germline CDR1 and CDR2: SGHTA and FQGNSA. This CDR3 region has 14 residues. V lost 0 bases and J lost 7, with 10 bases in between. CDR3 DNA sequence: TGTGCCAGCAGCTTAGCGTTACAGACCCAGCCCCAGCATTTT. Protein product: CASSLALQTQPQHF.

This clone was observed a handful of times. The chain joins TRBV7-9 to TRBJ1-1, with 7 bases matching TRBD1. The V and J ends lost 4 bases and 4 bases, in that order; junction bases with no gene match: 6. Germline CDR1 reads SEHNR; CDR2 reads FQNEAQ (reference sequence). The length of the CDR3 is 14 residues. The CDR3 nucleotides are TGTGCCAGCAGCTCCGACAGGGTTTTCACTGAAGCTTTCTTT. Translating gives CASSSDRVFTEAFF.

This clone occurred a few times. This sequence joins TRBV7-3 and TRBJ2-3, with 8 bases aligning to TRBD2. The CDR3 contains 13 residues. Per germline, CDR1 SGHTA and CDR2 FQGTGA. V was pared by 4 bases and J by 4 bases, with 1 base of the junction left unmatched. DNA for the CDR3: TGTGCCAGCAGCTGGGGACTAGCAGATACGCAGTATTTT. It is translated as CASSWGLADTQYF.

As for this clone: A junction boundary mismatches the germline segment, possibly from a read error. The rearrangement uses TRBV6-5 and TRBJ2-5; 10 positions match TRBD2. CDR3 length: 16 amino acids. Germline values: CDR1 MNHEY, CDR2 SVGAGI. CDR3 residues: CASTYPRTSGQETQYF. The CDR3 DNA reads as TGTGCCAGCACTTACCCCCGGACTAGCGGACAAGAGACCCAGTACTTC.